These 21 T cell receptor beta chains originate from one sample sequenced in a study of metastatic and nonmetastatic thyroid tumors. No treatment had been given to any patient before thyroid surgery. TCRdb re-analyzed the PCR reads through MiXCR. The sample yields 25,000 to 40,000 clones, over 15% seen once. Sequencing was carried out using blood. The receptors here all came from a female donor with papillary thyroid cancer or a benign thyroid nodule (not recorded which). Some clones in this sample may be carry-over from other donors' samples.

This clone was counted between two and nine times. With a much larger clone just one base away, this may be a read error. Other nucleotide sequences in the sample specify the same CDR3. V usage is TRBV4-2 and J usage is TRBJ1-4; possible D gene TRBD1, 5 bases. This CDR3 comprises 15 residues. Germline V gene lookup returns CDR1 LGHNA and CDR2 YNFKEQ. DNA for the CDR3: TGTGCCAGCAGCCAAGCTCTTGTGGGGGAGGGAAAACTGTTTTTC. Amino acids: CASSQALVGEGKLFF.

This clone was picked up many times. The chain is built from TRBV6-1 and TRBJ2-5; weak D call: TRBD2 (5 bases). Trimming pared 8 bases from V and 3 bases from J, leaving 10 bases between. The germline gives CDR1 MNHNS, CDR2 SASEGT. The CDR3 extends over 12 amino acids. CDR3 in DNA: TGTGCCAGCGGTCGGGAAAAAGAGACCCAGTACTTC. Its protein is CASGREKETQYF.

This clone was observed many times. This sequence joins TRBV5-1 and TRBJ1-2; D is unclear. V dropped 7 bases and J dropped 2 bases, with 9 bases sitting between them. Looked up from germline, CDR1 is SGHRS and CDR2 is YFSETQ. The CDR3 contains 12 residues. Here the CDR3 reads CASRGSNYGYTF. The CDR3, as DNA: TGCGCCAGCCGGGGTTCGAACTATGGCTACACCTTC.

This clone showed up many times. V usage is TRBV9 and J usage is TRBJ2-3, with a possible D match to TRBD2 (5 bases). Looked up from germline, CDR1 is SGDLS and CDR2 is YYNGEE. V was trimmed by 2 bases and J by 6 bases, leaving 13 bases between them. The CDR3 runs 14 residues. The CDR3 DNA follows: TGTGCCAGCAGCGTGAGCGGTCGTAGGGATACGCAGTATTTT. This gives the protein CASSVSGRRDTQYF.

There are many counts of this clone. The chain has TRBV5-4 and TRBJ2-2; no firm D call. The V and J ends lost 2 bases and 0 bases respectively, with 8 bases between them. Germline values: CDR1 SGHNT, CDR2 YYREEE (reference sequence). The CDR3 sequence is 15 residues long. The CDR3 region has the DNA TGTGCCAGCAGCTTCGACCCTTCGAACACCGGGGAGCTGTTTTTT. It encodes CASSFDPSNTGELFF.

This clone was detected many times. The chain links TRBV20-1 to TRBJ2-3; TRBD1 is a possible D gene (6 bases). Per the germline V gene, CDR1 is DFQATT and CDR2 is SNEGSKA (reference sequence). V dropped 6 bases and J dropped 2 bases, with 18 bases sitting between them. This CDR3 region has 15 residues. CDR3 residues: CSAPEDRRITDTQYF. The CDR3, as DNA: TGCAGTGCCCCTGAGGACAGAAGGATCACAGATACGCAGTATTTT.

In the case of this clone: The junction differs from germline at one of its ends, possibly a read error. This chain links TRBV4-2 with TRBJ2-1; 8 bases align to TRBD2. The CDR3 extends over 15 amino acids. CDR1 LGHNA and CDR2 YNFKEQ come from the germline V gene. CDR3 coding DNA: TGTGCCAGCGGCCAAGGGGGACTAGTGGGTAATGAGCAGTTCTTC. Its translation: CASGQGGLVGNEQFF.

This clone was counted at least ten times. This CDR3 is also generated by other DNA sequences in the sample. The genes are TRBV5-4 and TRBJ1-1, with D possibly being TRBD1 (5 bases). CDR3 length equals 13 residues. V gave up 0 bases and J gave up 8 bases, with 11 bases separating them. Germline V gene data show CDR1 as SGHNT and CDR2 as YYREEE (reference sequence). In DNA, the CDR3 is TGTGCCAGCAGCTTGGATGTGGGGCGAGAAGCTTTCTTT. This codes for CASSLDVGREAFF. Full variable domain (outside the CDR3, taken from reference TRBV5-4 and TRBJ1-1): ETGVTQSPTHLIKTRGQQVTLRCSSQSGHNTVSWYQQALGQGPQFIFQYYREEENGRGNFPPRFSGLQFPNYSSELNVNALELDDSALYLCASSLDVGREAFFGQGTRLTVV.

This clone was counted at least ten times. The chain combines TRBV11-2 with TRBJ2-2; 7 bases fit TRBD1. The germline CDR1 and CDR2 sequences are SGHAT and FQNNGV. Germline trimming cut 5 bases from V and 0 bases from J; bases unmatched to any gene: 6. The length of the CDR3 is 16 residues. In nucleotides, the CDR3 is TGTGCCAGCAGCAGTCAGGGGGTCCCGAACACCGGGGAGCTGTTTTTT. This gives the protein CASSSQGVPNTGELFF.

This clone came up a few times. This chain links TRBV6-5 with TRBJ2-1, with a tentative D call TRBD2 (6 bases). Germline-derived CDR1 and CDR2 are MNHEY and SVGAGI. The CDR3 contains 16 residues. V lost 0 bases and J 0 bases, leaving 9 bases between the germline ends. This CDR3 reads CASSYSGGGSYNEQFF. The CDR3 DNA sequence: TGTGCCAGCAGTTACTCCGGGGGAGGCTCCTACAATGAGCAGTTCTTC.

This clone was counted ten times or more. The CDR3 sequence is CATSDLGERGTGELFF. DNA for the CDR3: TGTGCCACCAGTGATTTGGGGGAGAGGGGGACCGGGGAGCTGTTTTTT. V usage is TRBV24-1 and J usage is TRBJ2-2; possible D gene TRBD1, 6 bases. The CDR3 contains 16 residues. In germline, CDR1 is KGHDR, CDR2 SFDVKD. Trimming pared 0 bases from V and 5 bases from J, leaving 12 bases between.

This clone was picked up many times. The chain employs TRBV4-3 and TRBJ2-1; TRBD1 agrees at 9 bases. Germline V gene data show CDR1 as LGHNA and CDR2 as YSLEER. This CDR3 contains 15 residues. Trimming removed 4 bases from V and 8 bases from J; junction bases left unmatched: 9. The chain's CDR3 is CASSPQDRGLHEQFF. CDR3 nucleotides: TGCGCCAGCAGCCCCCAGGACAGGGGTCTACATGAGCAGTTCTTC.

In this sample, this clone turned up many times. J is TRBJ1-1 and V is TRBV28; TRBD1 might be the D (5 bases). There are 12 residues in the CDR3. Germline CDR1 and CDR2: MDHEN and SYDVKM. The V end was cut by 5 bases, the J end by 10 bases, with 14 bases between. This CDR3 is CASSPPRGVAFF. In nucleotides, the CDR3 is TGTGCCAGCAGTCCTCCCCGAGGGGTAGCTTTCTTT.

This clone has more than one count but fewer than ten. Germline is not matched at one junction end, which may reflect a read error. The chain carries TRBV6-1 and TRBJ2-6, with D perhaps TRBD1 (5 bases). This CDR3 comprises 15 residues. In germline, CDR1 is MNHNS, CDR2 SASEGT. The CDR3 here is CASIQGSSAANVLTF. The CDR3 region has the DNA TGTGCTAGCATTCAGGGCTCCTCTGCGGCCAACGTCCTGACTTTC.

This clone was counted between two and nine times. The V gene is TRBV27, the J gene TRBJ2-7; the match to TRBD2 covers 7 bases. This CDR3 spans 14 amino acids. Per the germline V gene, CDR1 is MNHEY and CDR2 is SMNVEV (reference sequence). The V gene end was trimmed by 3 bases and the J gene end by 6 bases; junction bases not matched to a gene: 8. CDR3 DNA: TGTGCCAGCAGTTTCGGGGGGAGGAAAGGCGAGCAGTACTTC. Protein product: CASSFGGRKGEQYF.

As to this clone: One junction end does not reproduce the germline sequence, and a read error may be involved. V and J are TRBV11-2 and TRBJ2-3; weak D call: TRBD2 (5 bases). Per germline, CDR1 SGHAT and CDR2 FQNNGV. The CDR3 has 15 residues. The CDR3 DNA reads TGTGCCAGCAGCTTACGAGGATCTAGCACAGATACTCAGTATTTT. Its translation: CASSLRGSSTDTQYF.

This clone was picked up many times. V gene TRBV19 combines with J gene TRBJ1-1; D may be TRBD1 (5 bases). The CDR3 length is 12 residues. Trimming removed 7 bases at V and 4 bases at J, with 10 bases between. In germline, CDR1 is LNHDA, CDR2 SQIVND (reference sequence). The CDR3 sequence is CASKFGGTEAFF. CDR3 nucleotide sequence: TGTGCCAGTAAATTTGGGGGCACTGAAGCTTTCTTT. Using reference TRBV19 and TRBJ1-1 for the parts outside the CDR3, the full variable domain is DGGITQSPKYLFRKEGQNVTLSCEQNLNHDAMYWYRQDPGQGLRLIYYSQIVNDFQKGDIAEGYSVSREKKESFPLTVTSAQKNPTAFYLCASKFGGTEAFFGQGTRLTVV.

Judged by abundance, this clone is medium-sized (0.01 to 0.1%). The chain is built from TRBV20-1 and TRBJ2-7; 7 positions agree with TRBD1. The CDR3 covers 12 residues. J lost 5 bases, V lost 6 bases, and 7 bases had no gene match. Germline lookup yields CDR1 DFQATT and CDR2 SNEGSKA (reference sequence). CDR3 sequence: CSAVRQGDEQYF. The CDR3 bases are TGCAGTGCGGTAAGACAGGGAGACGAGCAGTACTTC.

The sample holds many counts of this clone. The rearrangement links TRBV6-2 or TRBV6-3 to TRBJ2-3; 7 bases are shared with TRBD2. The CDR3 is made up of 14 amino acids. V lost 2 bases, J lost 2 bases, and 1 base stayed unmatched. Germline CDR1 is MNHEY and CDR2 is SVGEGT. The CDR3 coding sequence is TGTGCCAGCAGTTACGGGAGGGCCACAGATACGCAGTATTTT. Translated: CASSYGRATDTQYF.

This chain's CDR3 is CATSRGGGGKGTDTQYF. In DNA form, the CDR3 reads TGTGCCACCAGCAGAGGGGGGGGAGGGAAGGGCACAGATACGCAGTATTTT. V is TRBV15 and J is TRBJ2-3, with TRBD2 identical over 7 bases. From germline, CDR1 is LNHNV and CDR2 YYDKDF (reference sequence). V lost 1 base, J lost 1 base, and 8 bases stayed unmatched. The CDR3 spans 17 residues.

This clone was counted many times. The chain uses TRBV11-2 and TRBJ2-2; D remains ambiguous. Germline CDR1 is SGHAT and CDR2 is FQNNGV. Trimming shortened V by 7 bases and J by 4 bases, and 10 bases separated the two germline ends. This CDR3 spans 13 amino acids. CDR3 DNA sequence: TGTGCCAGCACCCAGTCAGGCACCGGGGAGCTGTTTTTT. Translation: CASTQSGTGELFF. Combining the CDR3 with reference TRBV11-2 and TRBJ2-2 gives the whole variable domain EAGVAQSPRYKIIEKRQSVAFWCNPISGHATLYWYQQILGQGPKLLIQFQNNGVVDDSQLPKDRFSAERLKGVDSTLKIQPAKLEDSAVYLCASTQSGTGELFFGEGSRLTVL.